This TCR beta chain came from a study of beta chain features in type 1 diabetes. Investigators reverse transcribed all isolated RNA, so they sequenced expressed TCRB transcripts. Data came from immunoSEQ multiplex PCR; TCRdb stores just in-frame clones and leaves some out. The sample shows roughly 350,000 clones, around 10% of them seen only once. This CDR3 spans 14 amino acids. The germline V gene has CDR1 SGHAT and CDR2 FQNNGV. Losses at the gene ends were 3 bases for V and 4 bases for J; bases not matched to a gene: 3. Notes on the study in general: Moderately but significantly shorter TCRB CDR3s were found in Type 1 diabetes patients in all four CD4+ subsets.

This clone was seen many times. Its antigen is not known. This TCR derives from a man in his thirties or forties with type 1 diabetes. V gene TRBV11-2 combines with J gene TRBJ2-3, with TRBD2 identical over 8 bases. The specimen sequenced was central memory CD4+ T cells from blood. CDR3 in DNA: TGTGCCAGCAGCTTCACTAGCGGTGCAGATACGCAGTATTTT. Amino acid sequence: CASSFTSGADTQYF.